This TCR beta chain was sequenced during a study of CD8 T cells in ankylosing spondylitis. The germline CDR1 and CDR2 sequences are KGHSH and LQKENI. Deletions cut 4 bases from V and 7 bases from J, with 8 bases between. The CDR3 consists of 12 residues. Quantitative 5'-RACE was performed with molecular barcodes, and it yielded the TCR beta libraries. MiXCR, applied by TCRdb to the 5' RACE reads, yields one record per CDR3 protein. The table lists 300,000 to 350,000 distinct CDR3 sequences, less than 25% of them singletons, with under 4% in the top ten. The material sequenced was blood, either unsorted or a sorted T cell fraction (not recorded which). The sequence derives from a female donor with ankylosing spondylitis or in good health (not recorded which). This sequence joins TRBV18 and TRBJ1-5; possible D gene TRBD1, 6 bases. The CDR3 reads CASSQGEQPQHF. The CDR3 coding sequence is TGTGCCAGCTCACAGGGGGAGCAGCCCCAGCATTTT.